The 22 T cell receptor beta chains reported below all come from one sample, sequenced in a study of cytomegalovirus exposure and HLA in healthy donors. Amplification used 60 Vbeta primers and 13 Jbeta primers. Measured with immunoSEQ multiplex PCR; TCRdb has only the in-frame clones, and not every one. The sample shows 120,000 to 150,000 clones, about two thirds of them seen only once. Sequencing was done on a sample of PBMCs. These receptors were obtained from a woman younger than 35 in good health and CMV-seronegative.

CDR3 DNA: TGTGCCATCAAGCGGGAGGGGAACACCGGGGAGCTGTTTTTT. Its protein is CAIKREGNTGELFF. The chain carries TRBV10-3 and TRBJ2-2; 10 bases are shared with TRBD2. Unmatched junction bases numbered 0, after V lost 7 bases and J lost 1 base. The CDR3 has 14 residues. CDR1 ENHRY and CDR2 SYGVKD come from the germline V gene.

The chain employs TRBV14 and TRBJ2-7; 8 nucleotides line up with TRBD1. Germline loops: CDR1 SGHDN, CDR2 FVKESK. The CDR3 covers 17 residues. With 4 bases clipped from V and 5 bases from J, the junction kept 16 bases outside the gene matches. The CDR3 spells CASSPRQGTALPNEQYV. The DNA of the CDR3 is TGTGCCAGCAGCCCGCGACAGGGGACTGCGCTACCCAACGAGCAGTACGTC.

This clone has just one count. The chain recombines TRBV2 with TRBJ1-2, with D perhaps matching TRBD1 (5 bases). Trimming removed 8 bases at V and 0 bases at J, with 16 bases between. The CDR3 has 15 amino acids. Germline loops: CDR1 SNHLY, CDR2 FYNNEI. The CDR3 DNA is TGTGCCAGCTCGTCCTGGGGGGAGCCTAACTATGGCTACACCTTC. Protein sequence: CASSSWGEPNYGYTF.

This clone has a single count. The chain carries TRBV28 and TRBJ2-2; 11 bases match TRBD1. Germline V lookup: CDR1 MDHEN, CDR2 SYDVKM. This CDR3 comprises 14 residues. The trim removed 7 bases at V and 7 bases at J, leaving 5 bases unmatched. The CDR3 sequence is CASTDRGLLGELFF. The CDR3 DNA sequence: TGTGCCAGCACGGACAGGGGGCTTCTCGGGGAGCTGTTTTTT.

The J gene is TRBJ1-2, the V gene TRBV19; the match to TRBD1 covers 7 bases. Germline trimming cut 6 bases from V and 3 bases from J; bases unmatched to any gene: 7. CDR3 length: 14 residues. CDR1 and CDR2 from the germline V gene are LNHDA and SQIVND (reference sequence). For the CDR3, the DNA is TGTGCCAGTAGAACTCCCGACAGGGACTATGGCTACACCTTC. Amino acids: CASRTPDRDYGYTF.

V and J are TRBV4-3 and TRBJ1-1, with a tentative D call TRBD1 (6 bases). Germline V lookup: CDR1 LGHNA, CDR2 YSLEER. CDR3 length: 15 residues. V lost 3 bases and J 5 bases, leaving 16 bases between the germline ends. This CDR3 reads CASSHLQGPETEAFF. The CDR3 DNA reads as TGCGCCAGCAGCCATCTACAGGGCCCAGAAACTGAAGCTTTCTTT.

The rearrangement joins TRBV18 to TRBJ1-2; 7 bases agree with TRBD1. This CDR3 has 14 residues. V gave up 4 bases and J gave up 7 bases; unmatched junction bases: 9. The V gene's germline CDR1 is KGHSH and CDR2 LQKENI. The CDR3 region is CASSQSQGVSGYTF. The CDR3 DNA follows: TGTGCCAGCTCACAGAGTCAGGGGGTCTCTGGCTACACCTTC.

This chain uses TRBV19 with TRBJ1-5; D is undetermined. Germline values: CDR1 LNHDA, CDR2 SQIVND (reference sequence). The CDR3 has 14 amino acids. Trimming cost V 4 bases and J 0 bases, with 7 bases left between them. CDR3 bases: TGTGCCAGTAGTACACTCCTTAGCAATCAGCCCCAGCATTTT. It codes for CASSTLLSNQPQHF.

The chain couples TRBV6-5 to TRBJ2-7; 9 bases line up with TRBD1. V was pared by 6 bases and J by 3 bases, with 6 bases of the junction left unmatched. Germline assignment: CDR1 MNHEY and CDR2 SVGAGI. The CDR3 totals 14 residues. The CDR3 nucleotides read TGTGCCAGCAGCGCCTCGACAGGGGGCTACGAGCAGTACTTC. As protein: CASSASTGGYEQYF.

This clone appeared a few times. Written as DNA, the CDR3 is TGCAGCGTTGAACAGGGGAGCTATGGCTACACCTTC. It specifies CSVEQGSYGYTF. This chain joins TRBV29-1 and TRBJ1-2; D is perhaps TRBD1 (6 bases). V was shortened by 2 bases and J by 4 bases, with 8 bases between the two germline ends. CDR3 size: 12 residues. Germline CDR1 reads SQVTM; CDR2 reads ANQGSEA.

This CDR3 reads CASSVAGALREEAFF. In DNA form, the CDR3 reads TGTGCCAGCAGCGTAGCTGGGGCCTTGAGAGAGGAAGCTTTCTTT. The chain couples TRBV9 to TRBJ1-1, with TRBD1 as a possible D gene (5 bases). V was clipped by 0 bases and J by 8 bases, with 17 bases between them. CDR3 length equals 15 residues. Looked up from germline, CDR1 is SGDLS and CDR2 is YYNGEE.

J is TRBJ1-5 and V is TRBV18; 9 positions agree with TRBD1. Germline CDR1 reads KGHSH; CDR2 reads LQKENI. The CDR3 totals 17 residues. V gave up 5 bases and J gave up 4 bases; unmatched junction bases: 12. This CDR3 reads CASSAGTGSTNNQPQHF. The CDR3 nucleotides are TGTGCCAGCTCAGCAGGGACAGGGAGTACGAATAATCAGCCCCAGCATTTT.

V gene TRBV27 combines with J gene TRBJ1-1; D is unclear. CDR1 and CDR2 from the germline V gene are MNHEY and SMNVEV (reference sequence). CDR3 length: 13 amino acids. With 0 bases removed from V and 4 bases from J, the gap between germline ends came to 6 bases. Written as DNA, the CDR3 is TGTGCCAGCAGTTTATCGGCCGTCACTGAAGCTTTCTTT. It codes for CASSLSAVTEAFF.

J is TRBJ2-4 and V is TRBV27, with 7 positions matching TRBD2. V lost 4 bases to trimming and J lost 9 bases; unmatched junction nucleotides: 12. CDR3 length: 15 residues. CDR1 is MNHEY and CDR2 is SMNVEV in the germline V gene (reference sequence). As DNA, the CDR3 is TGTGCCAGCAGTTCCTCGGCGGGAGCTCAAGGCATTCAGTACTTC. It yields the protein CASSSSAGAQGIQYF.

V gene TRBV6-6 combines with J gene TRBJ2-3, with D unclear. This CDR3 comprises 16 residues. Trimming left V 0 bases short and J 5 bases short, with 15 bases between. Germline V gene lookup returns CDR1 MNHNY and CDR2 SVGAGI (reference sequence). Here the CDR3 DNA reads TGTGCCAGCAGTTACTCCCCTGCATGGTCGGGAGATACGCAGTATTTT. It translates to CASSYSPAWSGDTQYF.

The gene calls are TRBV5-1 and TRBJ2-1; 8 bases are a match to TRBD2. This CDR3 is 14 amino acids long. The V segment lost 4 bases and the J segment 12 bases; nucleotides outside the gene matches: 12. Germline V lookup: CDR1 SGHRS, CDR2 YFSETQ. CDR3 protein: CASSIGLAIIGQFF. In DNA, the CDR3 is TGCGCCAGCAGCATCGGACTAGCAATCATCGGGCAGTTCTTC.

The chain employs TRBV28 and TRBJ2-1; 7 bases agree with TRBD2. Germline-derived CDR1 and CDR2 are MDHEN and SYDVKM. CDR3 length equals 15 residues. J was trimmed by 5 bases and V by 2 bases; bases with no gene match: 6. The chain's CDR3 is CASSLRASGDNEQFF. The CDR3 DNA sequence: TGTGCCAGCAGTTTACGGGCTAGCGGAGACAATGAGCAGTTCTTC. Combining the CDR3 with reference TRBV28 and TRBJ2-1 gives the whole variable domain DVKVTQSSRYLVKRTGEKVFLECVQDMDHENMFWYRQDPGLGLRLIYFSYDVKMKEKGDIPEGYSVSREKKERFSLILESASTNQTSMYLCASSLRASGDNEQFFGPGTRLTVL.

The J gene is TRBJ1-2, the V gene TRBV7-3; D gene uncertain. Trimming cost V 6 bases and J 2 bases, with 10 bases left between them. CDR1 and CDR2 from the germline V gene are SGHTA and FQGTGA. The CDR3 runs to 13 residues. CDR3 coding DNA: TGTGCCAGCAGACGAGACGGGAACTATGGCTACACCTTC. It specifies CASRRDGNYGYTF.

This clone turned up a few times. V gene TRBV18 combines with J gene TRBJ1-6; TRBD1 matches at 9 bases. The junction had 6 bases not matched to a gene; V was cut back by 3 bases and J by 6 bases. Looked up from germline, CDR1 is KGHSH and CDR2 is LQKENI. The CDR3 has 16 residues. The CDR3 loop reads CASSPSDRGLNSPLHF. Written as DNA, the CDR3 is TGTGCCAGCTCACCTTCGGACAGGGGCCTTAATTCACCCCTCCACTTT.

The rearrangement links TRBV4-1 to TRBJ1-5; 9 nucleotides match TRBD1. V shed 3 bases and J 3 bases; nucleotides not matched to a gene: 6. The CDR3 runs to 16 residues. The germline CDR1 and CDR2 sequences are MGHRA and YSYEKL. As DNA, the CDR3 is TGCGCCAGCAGCCAGACCGACAGGGGGTTCAATCAGCCCCAGCATTTT. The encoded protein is CASSQTDRGFNQPQHF.

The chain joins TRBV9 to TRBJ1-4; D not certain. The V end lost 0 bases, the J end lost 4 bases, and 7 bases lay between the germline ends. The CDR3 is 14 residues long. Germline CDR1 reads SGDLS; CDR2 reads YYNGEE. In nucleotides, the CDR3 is TGTGCCAGCAGCGTAGCAGGCCTTAATGAAAAACTGTTTTTT. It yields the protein CASSVAGLNEKLFF.

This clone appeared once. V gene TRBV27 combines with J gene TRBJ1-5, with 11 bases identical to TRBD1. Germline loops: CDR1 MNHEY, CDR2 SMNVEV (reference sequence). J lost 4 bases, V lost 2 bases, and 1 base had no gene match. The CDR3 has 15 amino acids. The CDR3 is CASSLGTGGNQPQHF. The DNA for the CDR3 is TGTGCCAGCAGTTTAGGGACAGGGGGGAATCAGCCCCAGCATTTT.